The sequence of this T cell receptor beta chain was determined in a study of T cells after somatic rescue of genetic block. TCRdb's copy holds only in-frame clones and misses some; the assay was immunoSEQ multiplex PCR. Among about 67,000 clones, about 90% were seen once, and the ten largest hold about 3%. Trimming pared 5 bases from V and 3 bases from J, leaving 13 bases between. Germline loops: CDR1 LNHDA, CDR2 SQIVND (reference sequence). This CDR3 is 15 amino acids long. The clonotype was recovered from a middle-aged man. The rearrangement uses TRBV19 and TRBJ2-2; D possibly corresponds to TRBD1 (5 bases). The specimen sequenced was peripheral blood mononuclear cells (PBMCs). This chain's CDR3 is CASSFRTQYTGELFF. CDR3 sequence (DNA): TGTGCCAGTAGTTTCCGGACACAATACACCGGGGAGCTGTTTTTT.